Listed here are 20 T cell receptor beta chains from one sample, sequenced in a study of blood T cell repertoires in COVID-19. Sequencing was performed with immunoSEQ multiplex PCR; in TCRdb, only in-frame clones are kept and a portion is missing. The sample includes 110,000 to 150,000 clones, roughly 80% seen only once; the top ten take more than 8.5%. Sequencing was done on a sample of PBMCs or T cells enriched from blood (not recorded which). Receptors originate from a man aged 50-60 years who had recovered from COVID-19.

This rearrangement joins TRBV7-9 to TRBJ2-7, with D tentatively TRBD2 (5 bases). Trimming shortened V by 4 bases and J by 3 bases, and 10 bases separated the two germline ends. Germline V gene data show CDR1 as SEHNR and CDR2 as FQNEAQ (reference sequence). The CDR3 is 13 amino acids. CDR3 amino acids: CASSWGANYEQYF. The CDR3 DNA sequence: TGTGCCAGCAGCTGGGGAGCCAACTACGAGCAGTACTTC.

The chain couples TRBV18 to TRBJ2-1, with a tentative D call TRBD2 (6 bases). Per germline, CDR1 KGHSH and CDR2 LQKENI. This CDR3 region has 18 residues. Between the trimmed V and J ends, which lost 3 bases and 4 bases, there was a span of 22 bases. CDR3 DNA sequence: TGTGCCAGCTCACCTCTTGAACCCCGAGCCCGGGGGTACAATGAGCAGTTCTTC. Protein sequence: CASSPLEPRARGYNEQFF.

The genes are TRBV4-2 and TRBJ1-3; no clear D gene. The germline V and J ends were trimmed by 4 bases and 4 bases, with 8 bases remaining between them. This CDR3 comprises 13 residues. Germline V gene lookup returns CDR1 LGHNA and CDR2 YNFKEQ. CDR3 loop: CASSLNWGNTIYF. The CDR3 DNA reads TGTGCCAGCAGCCTAAACTGGGGAAACACCATATATTTT.

This rearrangement joins TRBV9 to TRBJ2-3; 14 nucleotides line up with TRBD2. V lost 0 bases, J lost 6 bases, and 12 bases stayed unmatched. Germline lookup yields CDR1 SGDLS and CDR2 YYNGEE. The CDR3 length is 19 residues. The CDR3 nucleotides read TGTGCCAGCAGCGTAGACGGGACTAGCGGGGGCCGGGCCCGTGATACGCAGTATTTT. Amino acid sequence: CASSVDGTSGGRARDTQYF.

The rearrangement joins TRBV30 to TRBJ1-2; 8 nucleotides agree with TRBD1. CDR1 is GTSNPN and CDR2 is SVGIG in the germline V gene (reference sequence). Trimming took 0 bases from V and 6 from J; bases not matched to a gene: 6. The CDR3 runs to 14 residues. The CDR3 region is CAWSVLGRGHGYTF. CDR3 nucleotides: TGTGCCTGGAGTGTACTCGGCAGGGGGCATGGCTACACCTTC.

Written as DNA, the CDR3 is TGTGCCACTAAACCCGGGACAGGGAGGGTGAACACTGAAGCTTTCTTT. As protein: CATKPGTGRVNTEAFF. The V call is TRBV10-3, the J call TRBJ1-1; 9 bases align to TRBD1. CDR1 is ENHRY and CDR2 is SYGVKD in the germline V gene. The trim removed 10 bases at V and 0 bases at J, leaving 12 bases unmatched. This CDR3 contains 16 residues.

The chain joins TRBV5-6 to TRBJ1-1; perhaps TRBD1 as D (6 bases). The CDR3 covers 16 residues. Germline V gives CDR1 SGHDT, CDR2 YYEEEE. Trimming left V 4 bases short and J 1 base short, with 17 bases between. CDR3 nucleotide sequence: TGTGCCAGCAGCCGAAGTCCAGGGGCTGGGAACACTGAAGCTTTCTTT. Protein sequence: CASSRSPGAGNTEAFF.

This sequence joins TRBV20-1 and TRBJ1-1, with D unclear. CDR3 length equals 10 residues. Per germline, CDR1 DFQATT and CDR2 SNEGSKA (reference sequence). V lost 5 bases and J lost 3, with 4 bases in between. The DNA for the CDR3 is TGCAGTGCTGCGGACACTGAAGCTTTCTTT. This encodes CSAADTEAFF.

The table lists this clone with a few counts. The chain joins TRBV9 to TRBJ1-5; 8 nucleotides agree with TRBD1. The CDR3 is made up of 15 amino acids. Looked up from germline, CDR1 is SGDLS and CDR2 is YYNGEE. Unmatched junction bases numbered 4, after V lost 3 bases and J lost 2 bases. CDR3 DNA: TGTGCCAGCAGCGCCGGACAGGGTGGCAATCAGCCCCAGCATTTT. Its protein product is CASSAGQGGNQPQHF. The entire variable domain, with the rest obtained from reference TRBV9 and TRBJ1-5, is as follows: DSGVTQTPKHLITATGQRVTLRCSPRSGDLSVYWYQQSLDQGLQFLIQYYNGEERAKGNILERFSAQQFPDLHSELNLSSLELGDSALYFCASSAGQGGNQPQHFGDGTRLSIL.

The gene calls are TRBV21-1 and TRBJ1-1. TRBV21-1 is termed a pseudogene. The CDR3 totals 14 residues. The CDR3 DNA reads TGTGCCAGCAGCAAAGGCGGGGGAGGGACTGAAGCTTTCTTT. Amino acids: CASSKGGGGTEAFF.

This rearrangement joins TRBV7-2 to TRBJ2-7; 7 positions agree with TRBD2. Germline V gene sequence: CDR1 SGHTA, CDR2 FQGNSA. V lost 1 base, J lost 0 bases, and 6 bases stayed unmatched. CDR3 length: 16 amino acids. The CDR3, as DNA: TGTGCCAGCAGCTTAGACTTGCGGGGGAGCTCCTACGAGCAGTACTTC. As protein: CASSLDLRGSSYEQYF.

The genes are TRBV29-1 and TRBJ1-1; D gene unclear. Germline CDR1 SQVTM, CDR2 ANQGSEA. Trimming removed 2 bases from V and 0 bases from J, with 7 bases in between. The CDR3 consists of 13 residues. The CDR3 sequence is CSVEKGVNTEAFF. The DNA of the CDR3 is TGCAGCGTTGAAAAGGGAGTGAACACTGAAGCTTTCTTT.

The chain combines TRBV12-3 or TRBV12-4 with TRBJ2-7; perhaps TRBD2 as D (6 bases). The CDR3 spans 12 residues. V was cut by 3 bases and J by 5 bases, with 8 bases left in between. The CDR3 region is CASSFGGDEQYF. The CDR3 nucleotides read TGTGCCAGCAGTTTCGGGGGAGACGAGCAGTACTTC.

This rearrangement joins TRBV19 to TRBJ2-5; 11 bases align to TRBD1. Germline V gene lookup returns CDR1 LNHDA and CDR2 SQIVND (reference sequence). V dropped 3 bases and J dropped 1; count of bases not matched to a gene: 1. The CDR3 spans 15 residues. The CDR3 DNA reads TGTGCCAGTAGTATGGGGACAGGGGGCCAAGAGACCCAGTACTTC. It yields the protein CASSMGTGGQETQYF.

The chain has TRBV11-2 and TRBJ2-1; D possibly corresponds to TRBD2 (6 bases). The CDR3 has 15 residues. V was cut by 4 bases and J by 0 bases, with 10 bases left in between. Germline values: CDR1 SGHAT, CDR2 FQNNGV. CDR3 amino acids: CASSSGAFSYNEQFF. DNA for the CDR3: TGTGCCAGCAGCTCGGGAGCCTTCTCCTACAATGAGCAGTTCTTC.

This chain joins TRBV9 and TRBJ2-7, with TRBD1 identical over 8 bases. From germline, CDR1 is SGDLS and CDR2 YYNGEE. The CDR3 runs 15 residues. V lost 4 bases to trimming and J lost 4 bases; unmatched junction nucleotides: 10. The CDR3 protein is CASSPYEQGAYEQYF. In DNA, the CDR3 is TGTGCCAGCAGCCCCTACGAGCAGGGGGCGTACGAGCAGTACTTC.

This clone came up once. The V call is TRBV9, the J call TRBJ2-7; 8 nucleotides agree with TRBD1. CDR1 is SGDLS and CDR2 is YYNGEE in the germline V gene. V lost 3 bases to trimming and J lost 2 bases; unmatched junction nucleotides: 4. The CDR3 loop spans 14 amino acids. The CDR3 sequence is CASSADRAAYEQYF. CDR3 in DNA: TGTGCCAGCAGCGCGGACAGGGCGGCCTACGAGCAGTACTTC. Full variable domain (rest looked up from reference TRBV9 and TRBJ2-7): DSGVTQTPKHLITATGQRVTLRCSPRSGDLSVYWYQQSLDQGLQFLIQYYNGEERAKGNILERFSAQQFPDLHSELNLSSLELGDSALYFCASSADRAAYEQYFGPGTRLTVT.

The chain employs TRBV5-6 and TRBJ1-6, with a tentative D call TRBD1 (6 bases). With 5 bases removed from V and 4 bases from J, the gap between germline ends came to 7 bases. Per germline, CDR1 SGHDT and CDR2 YYEEEE. This CDR3 has 13 residues. CDR3 loop: CASSQGYNSPLHF. The CDR3 nucleotides are TGTGCCAGCAGTCAGGGGTATAATTCACCCCTCCACTTT. Combining the CDR3 with reference TRBV5-6 and TRBJ1-6 gives the whole variable domain DAGVTQSPTHLIKTRGQQVTLRCSPKSGHDTVSWYQQALGQGPQFIFQYYEEEERQRGNFPDRFSGHQFPNYSSELNVNALLLGDSALYLCASSQGYNSPLHFGNGTRLTVT.

The rearrangement uses TRBV29-1 and TRBJ1-1; 8 positions match TRBD1. The germline V gene has CDR1 SQVTM and CDR2 ANQGSEA. Germline trimming cut 3 bases from V and 2 bases from J; bases unmatched to any gene: 11. The CDR3 extends over 16 amino acids. This CDR3 reads CSVEGGRGRLNTEAFF. For the CDR3, the DNA is TGCAGCGTTGAGGGGGGCAGGGGGCGATTAAACACTGAAGCTTTCTTT.

The V call is TRBV11-2, the J call TRBJ1-4; 10 nucleotides match TRBD1. CDR3 size: 15 residues. The germline CDR1 and CDR2 sequences are SGHAT and FQNNGV. J was trimmed by 5 bases and V by 5 bases; bases with no gene match: 5. Here the CDR3 reads CASSKGQGENEKLFF. The DNA for the CDR3 is TGTGCCAGCAGCAAAGGACAGGGGGAGAATGAAAAACTGTTTTTT.